The 8 T cell receptor beta chains given below trace back to one sample, sequenced in a study of blood T cells in healthy people across ages (dated by TCRdb to between 2015 and 2017). Receptor libraries were prepared by 5' RACE. The sequencer was an Illumina HiSeq 2500. A second PCR of roughly 6 to 11 cycles was run with a J-beta primer mix and a sample-barcoded 5' primer. The public reads were reanalyzed by TCRdb: fastp trimming at Q25, MiXCR alignment, in-frame beta chains only. Records with the same CDR3 protein are collapsed into one entry carrying the most frequent genes and DNA. This sample comprises 2 million or so distinct CDR3 sequences, roughly 49% of them detected only once. The ten top clones hold roughly 2.1% of the sample. The sequenced sample consisted of blood. These receptors were collected from a woman in her 40s in good health.

This clonotype has only a few counts. The chain couples TRBV15 to TRBJ2-1; 10 bases map to TRBD1. There are 16 residues in the CDR3. V lost 2 bases, J lost 2 bases, and 3 bases stayed unmatched. Germline lookup yields CDR1 LNHNV and CDR2 YYDKDF (reference sequence). CDR3 region: CATSRMDRGAYNEQFF. CDR3 DNA: TGTGCCACCAGCAGAATGGACAGGGGGGCCTACAATGAGCAGTTCTTC. Full variable domain (outside the CDR3, taken from reference TRBV15 and TRBJ2-1): DAMVIQNPRYQVTQFGKPVTLSCSQTLNHNVMYWYQQKSSQAPKLLFHYYDKDFNNEADTPDNFQSRRPNTSFCFLDIRSPGLGDTAMYLCATSRMDRGAYNEQFFGPGTRLTVL.

The chain joins TRBV7-2 to TRBJ1-5; no definite D call. V lost 2 bases and J lost 6, with 17 bases in between. Looked up from germline, CDR1 is SGHTA and CDR2 is FQGNSA. CDR3 size: 16 residues. DNA for the CDR3: TGTGCCAGCAGCTTAAGATCGGTCATTTACGGTCAGCCCCAGCATTTT. This sequence encodes CASSLRSVIYGQPQHF.

The CDR3 coding sequence is TGTGCCAGCAGTTACTTTCGACAGGGGGCAGATACGCAGTATTTT. Translation: CASSYFRQGADTQYF. This rearrangement joins TRBV6-5 to TRBJ2-3, with 9 bases identical to TRBD1. CDR1 and CDR2 (germline): MNHEY, SVGAGI. V shed 1 base, J shed 4 bases, and the junction held 3 bases outside the gene matches. This CDR3 spans 15 amino acids.

This chain joins TRBV20-1 and TRBJ2-3; D is unclear. Germline V gives CDR1 DFQATT, CDR2 SNEGSKA (reference sequence). With 2 bases removed from V and 5 bases from J, the gap between germline ends came to 8 bases. The CDR3 totals 12 residues. CDR3 residues: CSARPSGDTQYF. DNA of the CDR3: TGCAGTGCTAGACCATCAGGAGATACGCAGTATTTT.

This clonotype was counted only a few times. The genes are TRBV6-6 and TRBJ2-7; 7 nucleotides line up with TRBD2. The CDR3 loop spans 13 amino acids. Germline CDR1 reads MNHNY; CDR2 reads SVGAGI (reference sequence). The V and J ends lost 6 bases and 4 bases, in that order; junction bases with no gene match: 6. CDR3 nucleotides: TGTGCCAGCAGGCGGGGGTCCCCTTACGAGCAGTACTTC. Encoded protein: CASRRGSPYEQYF.

The chain joins TRBV28 to TRBJ1-2, with D maybe TRBD1 (5 bases). Trimming shortened V by 10 bases and J by 7 bases, and 13 bases separated the two germline ends. This CDR3 is built from 11 residues. CDR1 is MDHEN and CDR2 is SYDVKM in the germline V gene. CDR3 residues: CATGRGFGYTF. The CDR3 nucleotides read TGTGCCACCGGACGGGGCTTTGGCTACACCTTC.

This clonotype was counted only a few times. This chain joins TRBV10-3 and TRBJ2-1, with TRBD2 as a possible D gene (6 bases). The CDR3 contains 16 residues. Germline loops: CDR1 ENHRY, CDR2 SYGVKD. V lost 10 bases to trimming and J lost 6 bases, with 25 bases between them. The CDR3: CATRFGAGLSSNEQFF. CDR3 nucleotide sequence: TGTGCCACCCGGTTCGGGGCGGGACTCTCAAGCAATGAGCAGTTCTTC.

A few counts support this clonotype. V gene TRBV20-1 combines with J gene TRBJ2-3, with a possible D match to TRBD1 (6 bases). In germline, CDR1 is DFQATT, CDR2 SNEGSKA (reference sequence). The CDR3 consists of 13 residues. The V end lost 3 bases, the J end lost 4 bases, and 11 bases lay between the germline ends. Here the CDR3 reads CSASSGAADTQYF. In DNA, the CDR3 is TGCAGTGCTAGCTCAGGGGCGGCAGATACGCAGTATTTT.